This T cell receptor (beta chain) is drawn from a study of vaccination and CD4 T cells after COVID-19. Overall study context: Convalescent cases comprised eight to ten mild and one severe, all SARS-CoV-2 positive by nasal swab PCR. The convalescent group had six males, four females, seven Caucasians, two Asians, one multiracial. The peptides that stimulated the cells were overlapping spike peptides from SARS-CoV-2, HCoV-NL63, HCoV-OC43 and HCoV-229E.

Specified treatment: approximately nine-day PBMC culture with coronavirus spike peptide pools or control peptides (ViraFEST assay). The positive PCR dates, which preceded the US Alpha, Beta and Delta variants, fell between March and December 2020. Germline values: CDR1 SSHAT, CDR2 FNYEAQ (reference sequence). The CDR3 totals 15 residues. Sequencing of the DNA from cultured CD4+ T cells was carried out with the Oncomine TCR Beta short-read assay. TCRdb used MiXCR to reprocess the PCR reads, holding one entry per CDR3 protein. The repertoire holds fewer than 20,000 distinct CDR3 sequences, around 60% seen once, with around 6.6% in the top ten. With regard to this clonotype: Its antigen is as yet unknown. A read error may account for a junction end that differs from germline.

The source was CD4+ T cells from blood, cultured in vitro, collected before SARS-CoV-2 vaccination. The TCR sequence derives from a human donor who had recovered from COVID-19. This chain uses TRBV7-7 with TRBJ2-5; tentatively, D is TRBD1 (6 bases). CDR3 nucleotide sequence: TGTGCTAGCAGCTTAGAGGGGGACCGCCAAGAGACCCAGTACTTC. The encoded protein is CASSLEGDRQETQYF.